These 16 T cell receptor beta chains came from one sample sequenced in a study of blood T cell repertoires in COVID-19. Profiled with immunoSEQ multiplex PCR; TCRdb holds only in-frame clones, not every one. The table includes 90,000 to 120,000 clones, roughly 90% detected once. The material sequenced was peripheral blood. The receptors derive from a man in his forties with active or convalescent COVID-19.

The chain recombines TRBV5-8 with TRBJ2-5; D is ambiguous. V was pared by 2 bases and J by 5 bases, with 4 bases between. This CDR3 is 11 amino acids long. CDR1 and CDR2 from the germline V gene are SGHTS and YDEGEE. The CDR3 DNA sequence: TGTGCCAGCAGCTTTCGGGAGACCCAGTACTTC. It encodes CASSFRETQYF.

This chain joins TRBV28 and TRBJ1-5; D remains unclear. Deletions cut 6 bases from V and 6 bases from J, with 18 bases between. In germline, CDR1 is MDHEN, CDR2 SYDVKM. This CDR3 spans 15 amino acids. For the CDR3, the DNA is TGTGCCAGCAGCCCGGCCTCGGAGCCTATTCAGCCCCAGCATTTT. Its translation is CASSPASEPIQPQHF.

The CDR3 sequence is CASSIGVAGGHYNEQFF. DNA for the CDR3: TGTGCCAGTAGTATTGGGGTAGCGGGAGGCCACTACAATGAGCAGTTCTTC. The J gene is TRBJ2-1, the V gene TRBV19; 10 nucleotides match TRBD2. Looked up from germline, CDR1 is LNHDA and CDR2 is SQIVND (reference sequence). With 3 bases clipped from V and 3 bases from J, the junction kept 8 bases outside the gene matches. The CDR3 is 17 residues long.

V is TRBV29-1 and J is TRBJ1-3; TRBD1 aligns across 10 bases. This CDR3 is 13 amino acids long. The trim removed 4 bases at V and 4 bases at J, leaving 1 base unmatched. Germline V gene sequence: CDR1 SQVTM, CDR2 ANQGSEA. This chain's CDR3 is CSVGTGGGNTIYF. The CDR3 nucleotides are TGCAGCGTTGGGACAGGGGGAGGAAACACCATATATTTT. The whole variable domain, remainder taken from reference TRBV29-1 and TRBJ1-3, is SAVISQKPSRDICQRGTSLTIQCQVDSQVTMMFWYRQQPGQSLTLIATANQGSEATYESGFVIDKFPISRPNLTFSTLTVSNMSPEDSSIYLCSVGTGGGNTIYFGEGSWLTVV.

CDR3 coding DNA: TGTGCCAGCAGCTTAGTGGTTACGGGTGGTGAAGCTTTCTTT. Amino acid sequence: CASSLVVTGGEAFF. The V call is TRBV7-9, the J call TRBJ1-1; D remains unclear. This CDR3 spans 14 amino acids. V lost 1 base and J 7 bases, leaving 13 bases between the germline ends. CDR1 is SEHNR and CDR2 is FQNEAQ in the germline V gene (reference sequence).

The chain links TRBV5-5 to TRBJ1-6; 7 bases match TRBD1. The CDR3 extends over 15 amino acids. Looked up from germline, CDR1 is SGHKS and CDR2 is YYEKEE (reference sequence). The V and J ends lost 3 bases and 7 bases, in that order; junction bases with no gene match: 7. Written as DNA, the CDR3 is TGTGCCAGCAGCTCCCGGGACAGTAAAAATTCACCCCTCCACTTT. Protein: CASSSRDSKNSPLHF.

This chain uses TRBV30 with TRBJ1-5; a weak D match, TRBD1 (6 bases). The germline V and J ends were trimmed by 3 bases and 3 bases, with 15 bases remaining between them. This CDR3 has 15 residues. Per the germline V gene, CDR1 is GTSNPN and CDR2 is SVGIG (reference sequence). CDR3 sequence reads: CAWREGHSINQPQHF. The CDR3 region has the DNA TGTGCCTGGAGAGAGGGACACTCAATCAATCAGCCCCAGCATTTT.

J is TRBJ1-1 and V is TRBV30, with unresolved D. Germline V CDR1 and CDR2: GTSNPN, SVGIG (reference sequence). The CDR3 consists of 13 residues. Trimming took 6 bases from V and 0 from J, leaving 11 bases between them. DNA for the CDR3: TGTGCCTGCCTGAGAGAGATGAACACTGAAGCTTTCTTT. Amino acid sequence: CACLREMNTEAFF.

V usage is TRBV18 and J usage is TRBJ2-7, with 7 bases matching TRBD1. Germline CDR1 and CDR2: KGHSH and LQKENI. J lost 5 bases, V lost 3 bases, and 7 bases had no gene match. The CDR3 has 14 amino acids. DNA of the CDR3: TGTGCCAGCTCACCCCTTGACAGGGCCCACGAGCAGTACTTC. Translation gives CASSPLDRAHEQYF.

This rearrangement joins TRBV11-3 to TRBJ2-1; a weak D match, TRBD1 (6 bases). The CDR3 runs 16 residues. Trimming took 4 bases from V and 0 from J, leaving 13 bases between them. Germline assignment: CDR1 SGHNT and CDR2 YENEEA. The CDR3 DNA reads as TGTGCCAGCAGCTGGGAAGGGGGAAGCTCCTACAATGAGCAGTTCTTC. It encodes CASSWEGGSSYNEQFF.

This clone was observed a handful of times. The chain uses TRBV3-1 (or the pseudogene TRBV3-2) and TRBJ2-1; D gene unclear. The CDR3 is made up of 14 amino acids. The germline V gene has CDR1 LGHDT and CDR2 YNNKEL (reference sequence). V was pared by 7 bases and J by 6 bases, with 16 bases between. The CDR3: CASTPRFLVNEQFF. As DNA, the CDR3 is TGTGCCAGCACGCCAAGGTTTCTAGTCAATGAGCAGTTCTTC.

The gene calls are TRBV3-1 (or the pseudogene TRBV3-2) and TRBJ2-3; 8 nucleotides match TRBD2. The V segment lost 2 bases and the J segment 3 bases; nucleotides outside the gene matches: 4. CDR1 is LGHDT, CDR2 YNNKEL, per germline (reference sequence). This CDR3 is 15 amino acids long. The CDR3 reads CASSQQTSATDTQYF. For the CDR3, the DNA is TGTGCCAGCAGCCAACAGACTAGCGCGACAGATACGCAGTATTTT.

This chain uses TRBV6-5 with TRBJ1-2; no clear D. Germline CDR1 is MNHEY and CDR2 is SVGAGI. Trimming removed 7 bases from V and 5 bases from J, with 14 bases in between. The CDR3 has 13 residues. The CDR3 sequence: CASTWEDGYGYTF. DNA for the CDR3: TGTGCCAGCACCTGGGAGGACGGATATGGCTACACCTTC.

The rearrangement joins TRBV5-4 to TRBJ1-6, with 7 bases fitting TRBD1. V lost 3 bases, J lost 4 bases, and 4 bases stayed unmatched. The CDR3 runs to 15 residues. Germline V gene lookup returns CDR1 SGHNT and CDR2 YYREEE (reference sequence). The CDR3 DNA reads TGTGCCAGCAGCTCTCAGACAGGGTATAATTCACCCCTCCACTTT. Translation: CASSSQTGYNSPLHF.

J is TRBJ1-5 and V is TRBV14; 8 nucleotides match TRBD1. V shed 1 base and J 7 bases; nucleotides not matched to a gene: 3. CDR3 size: 14 residues. From germline, CDR1 is SGHDN and CDR2 FVKESK. As DNA, the CDR3 is TGTGCCAGCAGCCAAGCAGGGGGCGGCCAGCCCCAGCATTTT. It encodes CASSQAGGGQPQHF.

This clone occurred once. The rearrangement links TRBV27 to TRBJ2-7; maybe TRBD2 (6 bases). This CDR3 has 13 residues. CDR1 MNHEY and CDR2 SMNVEV come from the germline V gene (reference sequence). Trimming left V 5 bases short and J 3 bases short, with 11 bases between. The CDR3 DNA is TGTGCCAGCAGTCCCGGGACTGGCTACGAGCAGTACTTC. Its translation is CASSPGTGYEQYF.